This T cell receptor (beta chain) was identified in a study of T cell changes during pregnancy in multiple sclerosis. The table came from immunoSEQ multiplex PCR; TCRdb's copy has only in-frame clones and leaves some out. This table has tens of thousands of clones, approximately 92% appearing once. CDR3 length equals 15 residues. Trimming took 3 bases from V and 2 from J; bases not matched to a gene: 5. The V gene's germline CDR1 is SNHLY and CDR2 FYNNEI. The gene calls are TRBV2 and TRBJ2-3; 7 nucleotides match TRBD2. The material sequenced was CD8+ T cells from peripheral blood mononuclear cells, taken in the second trimester of pregnancy. This sequence was found in a female donor with multiple sclerosis, enrolled in a pregnancy study. CDR3 in DNA: TGTGCCAGCAGTGACGGGGCGGGGGACACAGATACGCAGTATTTT. Translation: CASSDGAGDTDTQYF.